What follows is one T cell receptor beta chain and its context. This record comes from a study of blood T cell repertoires in COVID-19. As for the study in general: Samples came from the United States, Italy and Spain, spanning acute and convalescent COVID-19.

Recruited during active infection, patients (from Seattle) were subsequently followed longitudinally. V lost 0 bases to trimming and J lost 4 bases; unmatched junction nucleotides: 4. This CDR3 contains 15 residues. Germline CDR1 and CDR2: MNHEY and SVGAGI. Generated by immunoSEQ multiplex PCR, the TCRdb table keeps only in-frame clones and is missing some. The sample holds 150,000 to 200,000 clones, roughly nine tenths seen once. Sequenced sample: peripheral blood. The sequence came from a woman aged 55-70 years with COVID-19, enrolled during active disease. V is TRBV6-5 and J is TRBJ1-2; 8 nucleotides agree with TRBD1. CDR3 loop: CASSYSGQGSYGYTF. As DNA, the CDR3 is TGTGCCAGCAGTTACTCAGGACAGGGAAGCTATGGCTACACCTTC.